This TCR beta chain is drawn from a study of radiation and T cells in renal cell carcinoma. Findings and caveats of the study: Baseline intratumoral clonotype presence is unknown without pretreatment biopsies.

Per germline, CDR1 SNHLY and CDR2 FYNNEI. The CDR3 runs to 15 residues. V gave up 6 bases and J gave up 4 bases; unmatched junction bases: 6. Time point described: blood 4 weeks post-SBRT, at nephrectomy. Treatment indicated: 15 Gy SBRT to primary tumor, nephrectomy 4 weeks later. Nephrectomy followed 15 Gy stereotactic body radiation by 4 weeks. Regarding this clone: Antigen unknown.

Generated by immunoSEQ multiplex PCR, the TCRdb table keeps only in-frame clones and is missing some. The sample lists under 100,000 clones; 70% to 90% were seen once. The source is a man aged 50-59 years with renal cell carcinoma. The sample here was blood, taken from a patient whose treatment included radiotherapy and nephrectomy. V gene TRBV2 combines with J gene TRBJ1-4; 9 nucleotides line up with TRBD1. CDR3 in amino acids: CASRGGGQGNEKLFF. The CDR3, as DNA: TGTGCCAGCAGGGGCGGGGGACAGGGTAATGAAAAACTGTTTTTT.